This TCR beta chain was retrieved from a study of blood T cells in healthy people across ages. The V gene lost 3 bases and the J gene lost 6 bases, with 12 bases spanning the gap. The CDR3 loop spans 14 amino acids. Germline V gene lookup returns CDR1 LNHNV and CDR2 YYDKDF (reference sequence). Together with a sample-barcoded 5' primer, a J-beta primer mix was included in a second PCR lasting about 7 to 11 cycles. TCRdb re-analysed the 5' RACE reads in MiXCR, keeping a single row per CDR3 protein. The table includes over 1,300,000 distinct CDR3 sequences, 59% detected once. The sequencing input was blood. The chain carries TRBV15 and TRBJ2-1; D could derive from TRBD1 or TRBD2 (5 bases each). The receptor was derived from a man in his late teens or twenties in good health. CDR3 amino acids: CATSSKVRGNEQFF. CDR3 DNA sequence: TGTGCCACCAGCAGTAAGGTGAGGGGCAATGAGCAGTTCTTC. Variable domain in full (rest from reference TRBV15 and TRBJ2-1): DAMVIQNPRYQVTQFGKPVTLSCSQTLNHNVMYWYQQKSSQAPKLLFHYYDKDFNNEADTPDNFQSRRPNTSFCFLDIRSPGLGDTAMYLCATSSKVRGNEQFFGPGTRLTVL.